This section outlines one TCR beta chain sequence together with its context. This entry is derived from a study of blood T cell repertoires in COVID-19. The ends lost 5 bases at V and 5 bases at J; junction bases unmatched: 7. This CDR3 is 15 amino acids long. Germline-derived CDR1 and CDR2 are MGHDK and SYGVNS. TCRdb keeps only in-frame clones here, not all; method: immunoSEQ multiplex PCR. The sample lists under 80,000 clones, 80% to 90% occurring once. The chain links TRBV25-1 to TRBJ2-1; 9 bases map to TRBD1. Sequenced material: peripheral blood. The clonotype originates from an elderly man in a cohort sampled during active COVID-19. This CDR3 reads CASSLGTGSHNEQFF. The CDR3 region has the DNA TGTGCCAGCAGTCTGGGGACAGGGTCCCACAATGAGCAGTTCTTC.